The 32 T cell receptor beta chains given below trace back to one sample, sequenced in a study of T cell repertoires in cytomegalovirus infection. TCRdb used MiXCR to reprocess the reads, holding one entry per CDR3 protein. This sample yields some 560,000 distinct CDR3 sequences, of which almost 40% are seen a single time; about half belongs to the top ten. No cognate antigen is known for these TCRs. Sequencing used cultured PBMCs, obtained from culture after CMV antigen stimulation. The receptor source for this set is a human donor in good health (CMV status not recorded). Some clones in this sample may be carry-over from other donors' samples.

This chain links TRBV12-3 or TRBV12-4 with TRBJ1-4; D is possibly TRBD1 (5 bases). This CDR3 has 13 residues. V was shortened by 4 bases and J by 8 bases, with 11 bases between the two germline ends. Here the CDR3 DNA reads TGTGCCAGCAGTTCGGAGGGGCGAGAAAAACTGTTTTTT. Translating gives CASSSEGREKLFF.

The chain couples TRBV7-9 to TRBJ2-3; D is perhaps TRBD2 (6 bases). Germline CDR1 SEHNR, CDR2 FQNEAQ (reference sequence). This CDR3 has 13 residues. The V end was cut by 5 bases, the J end by 6 bases, with 12 bases between. The DNA of the CDR3 is TGTGCCAGCAGCCTAAACGGAGGGGATACGCAGTATTTT. Its protein is CASSLNGGDTQYF.

The sample holds a few counts of this clonotype. The chain combines TRBV7-2 with TRBJ2-3; 12 positions agree with TRBD2. The germline gives CDR1 SGHTA, CDR2 FQGNSA. V was pared by 5 bases and J by 6 bases, with 9 bases of the junction left unmatched. The CDR3 runs to 16 residues. Here the CDR3 DNA reads TGTGCCAGCAGCCCTCCTAGCGGGAGGGGGTCGGATACGCAGTATTTT. Protein: CASSPPSGRGSDTQYF.

This chain connects TRBV24-1 to TRBJ2-1; the D gene is possibly TRBD1 (5 bases). CDR3 length equals 12 residues. The germline V and J ends were trimmed by 6 bases and 4 bases, with 6 bases remaining between them. Germline V gene sequence: CDR1 KGHDR, CDR2 SFDVKD. CDR3 sequence: CATSQGYNEQFF. CDR3 nucleotides: TGTGCCACCAGTCAGGGATACAATGAGCAGTTCTTC.

The V gene is TRBV6-5, the J gene TRBJ1-1; D is perhaps TRBD1 (5 bases). The germline gives CDR1 MNHEY, CDR2 SVGAGI. The CDR3 is made up of 12 amino acids. V lost 11 bases to trimming and J lost 5 bases, with 15 bases between them. In DNA, the CDR3 is TGTGCCGCTACGAGGGGTGGAACTGAAGCTTTCTTT. Residues: CAATRGGTEAFF.

The rearrangement joins TRBV12-3 or TRBV12-4 to TRBJ1-5; 8 positions agree with TRBD1. The V and J ends lost 2 bases and 3 bases, in that order; junction bases with no gene match: 3. The CDR3 covers 15 residues. Written as DNA, the CDR3 is TGTGCCAGCAGTTTATGGCAGGGGGCCAATCAGCCCCAGCATTTT. Translating gives CASSLWQGANQPQHF.

The J gene is TRBJ2-1, the V gene TRBV28, with 8 bases aligning to TRBD1. V shed 8 bases, J shed 10 bases, and the junction held 10 bases outside the gene matches. There are 13 residues in the CDR3. Germline V gene lookup returns CDR1 MDHEN and CDR2 SYDVKM. CDR3 sequence reads: CASEWTGKKEQFF. CDR3 DNA: TGTGCCAGCGAGTGGACAGGGAAGAAGGAGCAGTTCTTC.

J is TRBJ1-3 and V is TRBV4-1, with D unresolved. CDR3 size: 15 residues. Germline V gives CDR1 MGHRA, CDR2 YSYEKL. Between the trimmed V and J ends, which lost 0 bases and 2 bases, there was a span of 8 bases. In nucleotides, the CDR3 is TGCGCCAGCAGCCAAGATACGGGAACTGGAAACACCATATATTTT. Its translation is CASSQDTGTGNTIYF.

V usage is TRBV7-6 and J usage is TRBJ2-7, with TRBD1 as a possible D gene (5 bases). This CDR3 contains 11 residues. The germline V gene has CDR1 SGHVS and CDR2 FNYEAQ. Trimming cost V 4 bases and J 6 bases, with 7 bases left between them. The CDR3 DNA sequence: TGTGCCAGCAGCTCAACAGGCGAGCAGTACTTC. Translated, it gives CASSSTGEQYF.

This sequence joins TRBV6-2 or TRBV6-3 and TRBJ2-7; TRBD1 is a possible D gene (6 bases). Deletions cut 7 bases from V and 0 bases from J, with 19 bases between. The CDR3 has 16 residues. Germline loops: CDR1 MNHEY, CDR2 SVGEGT. CDR3 sequence reads: CASTTRAGVSSYEQYF. The DNA of the CDR3 is TGTGCCAGCACCACTCGGGCAGGGGTGAGCTCCTACGAGCAGTACTTC.

J is TRBJ1-1 and V is TRBV15, with D tentatively TRBD1 (5 bases). From germline, CDR1 is LNHNV and CDR2 YYDKDF (reference sequence). This CDR3 region has 13 residues. Trimming took 9 bases from V and 6 from J, leaving 17 bases between them. The CDR3 sequence: CATSPDIGSEAFF. Written as DNA, the CDR3 is TGTGCCACTTCGCCGGACATAGGATCTGAAGCTTTCTTT.

The CDR3 DNA follows: TGCGCCAGCAGCCTCGGGGGATGGGGGGTCGACGAGCAGTACTTC. Translated, it gives CASSLGGWGVDEQYF. The chain links TRBV4-1 to TRBJ2-7, with a possible D match to TRBD2 (6 bases). V dropped 4 bases and J dropped 5 bases, with 18 bases sitting between them. Germline-derived CDR1 and CDR2 are MGHRA and YSYEKL. The CDR3 has 15 amino acids.

This clonotype was counted a few times. J is TRBJ2-5 and V is TRBV7-9; the match to TRBD2 covers 14 bases. CDR3 size: 15 residues. Germline lookup yields CDR1 SEHNR and CDR2 FQNEAQ (reference sequence). The junction had 4 bases not matched to a gene; V was cut back by 6 bases and J by 4 bases. CDR3 sequence reads: CASRPGLAGGETQYF. The CDR3 DNA sequence: TGTGCCAGCAGACCAGGACTAGCGGGAGGAGAGACCCAGTACTTC.

The chain combines TRBV10-3 with TRBJ1-1, with 9 nucleotides matching TRBD1. Germline V CDR1 and CDR2: ENHRY, SYGVKD. After removal of 6 bases from V and 3 bases from J, the junction contained 8 bases not matched to a gene. This CDR3 is 15 amino acids long. CDR3 DNA: TGTGCCATCAGGCGGGACAGGGAAGGATACACTGAAGCTTTCTTT. Encoded protein: CAIRRDREGYTEAFF.

The chain links TRBV7-6 to TRBJ2-1, with TRBD2 identical over 12 bases. With V trimmed by 6 bases and J by 9 bases, 6 bases remained unmatched. This CDR3 is 14 amino acids long. The germline gives CDR1 SGHVS, CDR2 FNYEAQ. CDR3 coding DNA: TGTGCCAGCAGACGGACTAGCGGGAAGTTTGAGCAGTTCTTC. This encodes CASRRTSGKFEQFF.

This clonotype was counted at least ten times. The chain is built from TRBV7-2 and TRBJ1-3; D may be TRBD1 (6 bases). Trimming cost V 6 bases and J 1 base, with 10 bases left between them. The CDR3 consists of 14 residues. The germline gives CDR1 SGHTA, CDR2 FQGNSA. This CDR3 is CASSWGQSGNTIYF. In nucleotides, the CDR3 is TGTGCCAGCAGTTGGGGGCAATCTGGAAACACCATATATTTT.

The V and J genes are TRBV12-3 or TRBV12-4 and TRBJ2-1; TRBD2 is a possible D gene (7 bases). Trimming removed 6 bases at V and 12 bases at J, with 18 bases between. The CDR3 has 13 amino acids. For the CDR3, the DNA is TGTGCCAGCAGGCTTCGGGGGGACATTGGGCAGTTCTTC. Translated: CASRLRGDIGQFF.

This clonotype was seen only a few times. The V and J genes are TRBV12-3 or TRBV12-4 and TRBJ2-7; D possibly corresponds to TRBD2 (5 bases). Trimming pared 6 bases from V and 0 bases from J, leaving 12 bases between. This CDR3 is 14 amino acids long. In DNA, the CDR3 is TGTGCCAGCAGACCCGGGGAGAGCTCCTACGAGCAGTACTTC. Translating gives CASRPGESSYEQYF.

The CDR3 loop reads CASSLIGAPAEAFF. The CDR3 DNA sequence: TGTGCCAGCAGCTTAATCGGGGCCCCCGCTGAAGCTTTCTTT. This sequence joins TRBV7-2 and TRBJ1-1, with D perhaps TRBD1 (5 bases). Germline CDR1 SGHTA, CDR2 FQGNSA. The V end was cut by 2 bases, the J end by 6 bases, with 13 bases between. The CDR3 totals 14 residues.

The chain employs TRBV7-6 and TRBJ2-5; 7 nucleotides agree with TRBD1. This CDR3 comprises 15 residues. J gave up 5 bases and V 1 base, and 7 bases lay outside the gene matches. CDR1 SGHVS and CDR2 FNYEAQ come from the germline V gene. The DNA for the CDR3 is TGTGCCAGCAGCTTAGAGGGGGCCCCGGTGGAGACCCAGTACTTC. Its translation: CASSLEGAPVETQYF.

This clonotype was seen only a few times. The chain couples TRBV7-2 to TRBJ2-5, with TRBD2 matching 12 bases. J gave up 4 bases and V 0 bases, and 3 bases lay outside the gene matches. In germline, CDR1 is SGHTA, CDR2 FQGNSA. CDR3 length: 16 amino acids. CDR3 amino acids: CASSLAGLAGRETQYF. Here the CDR3 DNA reads TGTGCCAGCAGCTTAGCAGGACTAGCGGGACGAGAGACCCAGTACTTC.

This rearrangement joins TRBV20-1 to TRBJ2-1, with 7 bases aligning to TRBD2. Germline V CDR1 and CDR2: DFQATT, SNEGSKA (reference sequence). Trimming removed 3 bases from V and 4 bases from J; junction bases left unmatched: 12. The CDR3 sequence is 16 residues long. Written as DNA, the CDR3 is TGCAGTGCTAGTTCTAGCGGAGGAGGGTTTTACAATGAGCAGTTCTTC. The encoded protein is CSASSSGGGFYNEQFF.

This clonotype appeared a few times. The chain carries TRBV11-2 and TRBJ2-1; D is unresolved. Trimming left V 7 bases short and J 0 bases short, with 13 bases between. The CDR3 has 15 residues. Germline V lookup: CDR1 SGHAT, CDR2 FQNNGV. The CDR3 here is CASTSRRSSYNEQFF. CDR3 nucleotide sequence: TGTGCCAGCACCTCCAGGCGAAGCTCCTACAATGAGCAGTTCTTC.

The rearrangement uses TRBV7-9 and TRBJ1-3, with 8 bases that match TRBD1. CDR1 is SEHNR and CDR2 is FQNEAQ in the germline V gene (reference sequence). This CDR3 has 17 amino acids. The junction had 5 bases not matched to a gene; V was cut back by 1 base and J by 0 bases. The DNA of the CDR3 is TGTGCCAGCAGCTTAGTATGGGACAGGTTCTCTGGAAACACCATATATTTT. It specifies CASSLVWDRFSGNTIYF.

The V and J genes are TRBV12-3 or TRBV12-4 and TRBJ1-3, with D unresolved. The CDR3 contains 15 residues. V lost 6 bases and J lost 8, with 20 bases in between. The CDR3 DNA reads as TGTGCCAGCAGGCACTGGAAGGATCCATGGGACACCATATATTTT. It translates to CASRHWKDPWDTIYF.

This chain links TRBV5-6 with TRBJ2-1; D not resolved. In germline, CDR1 is SGHDT, CDR2 YYEEEE. Trimming removed 0 bases at V and 10 bases at J, with 11 bases between. The CDR3 spans 13 residues. The CDR3 DNA is TGTGCCAGCAGCTTGGGGTGGGCTGGGGAGCAGTTCTTC. Translation gives CASSLGWAGEQFF.

There are a few counts of this clonotype. V usage is TRBV6-6 and J usage is TRBJ1-5; possible D gene TRBD1, 5 bases. Germline CDR1 reads MNHNY; CDR2 reads SVGAGI (reference sequence). The CDR3 contains 17 residues. Trimming left V 0 bases short and J 3 bases short, with 15 bases between. The CDR3 loop reads CASSYSNPPGHNQPQHF. In nucleotides, the CDR3 is TGTGCCAGCAGTTACTCCAACCCTCCGGGGCACAATCAGCCCCAGCATTTT.

This clonotype was observed a few times. The chain employs TRBV7-8 and TRBJ2-2; possible D gene TRBD2, 6 bases. The V gene's germline CDR1 is SGHVS and CDR2 FQNEAQ. Between the trimmed V and J ends, which lost 4 bases and 4 bases, there was a span of 16 bases. The CDR3 contains 16 residues. CDR3 sequence: CASSSGPGLLTGELFF. Written as DNA, the CDR3 is TGTGCCAGCAGCTCGGGGCCGGGACTCCTCACCGGGGAGCTGTTTTTT.

This sequence joins TRBV6-5 and TRBJ2-1, with TRBD2 as a possible D gene (6 bases). CDR1 and CDR2 (germline): MNHEY, SVGAGI. V dropped 0 bases and J dropped 10 bases, with 10 bases sitting between them. This CDR3 is built from 13 residues. The CDR3 coding sequence is TGTGCCAGCAGTTACTCCAATGGGGGGGAGCAGTTCTTC. Encoded protein: CASSYSNGGEQFF.

In its sample, this clonotype was seen a few times. The chain is built from TRBV28 and TRBJ2-7, with no clear D. The CDR3 length is 12 residues. Trimming cost V 3 bases and J 2 bases, with 5 bases left between them. Germline values: CDR1 MDHEN, CDR2 SYDVKM. The CDR3, as DNA: TGTGCCAGCAGTTTTTTGACCTACGAGCAGTACTTC. Translated: CASSFLTYEQYF.

This clonotype has just a few counts. The chain recombines TRBV28 with TRBJ2-5; D might be TRBD1 (6 bases). Germline assignment: CDR1 MDHEN and CDR2 SYDVKM. This CDR3 is 15 amino acids long. V was clipped by 6 bases and J by 1 base, with 15 bases between them. Here the CDR3 DNA reads TGTGCCAGCAGAACACCCCGGGACACCCAAGAGACCCAGTACTTC. Protein product: CASRTPRDTQETQYF. Full variable domain (rest looked up from reference TRBV28 and TRBJ2-5): DVKVTQSSRYLVKRTGEKVFLECVQDMDHENMFWYRQDPGLGLRLIYFSYDVKMKEKGDIPEGYSVSREKKERFSLILESASTNQTSMYLCASRTPRDTQETQYFGPGTRLLVL.

This clonotype came up a few times. The chain is built from TRBV7-2 and TRBJ2-7; no clear D gene. Germline values: CDR1 SGHTA, CDR2 FQGNSA. Trimming removed 5 bases at V and 4 bases at J, with 21 bases between. The CDR3 is 16 amino acids. The CDR3 DNA sequence: TGTGCCAGCAGCCTCGACGCCCGGGTTGGCTCATACGAGCAGTACTTC. Protein sequence: CASSLDARVGSYEQYF.